This T cell receptor beta chain came from a study of post-analysis software for immune sequencing data (dated by TCRdb to between 2014 and 2016). About the full investigation: The recorded disease courses included relapsing-remitting, secondary progressive and progressive-relapsing multiple sclerosis, and some patients had no subtype annotation. The multiple sclerosis patient repertoires were compared with more than 9 previously published healthy control repertoires from donors aged roughly 6 to 25 years. A subset of samples was prepared in parallel using single-end sample barcoding, then pooled and co-amplified after Illumina adapter ligation.

On this clonotype itself: This clone's antigen is unknown. No quality values exist for individual bases; no much larger clone is one base distant.

The paper's findings and limits, for the study overall: The control group was slightly older than the multiple sclerosis patient group. Strong co-clustering of samples prepared in the same batch was shown by direct clustering with F measure, prompting a batch-effect correction. Significantly higher frequencies in patients than in controls were found for a handful of TRBV segments, including TRBV5-6, TRBV5-1 and TRBV20-1. Compared with controls, multiple sclerosis patients had significantly lower normalized Chao1 diversity, a finding suggesting substantial peripheral T-cell clonal expansion.

Including cysteine and phenylalanine, the CDR3 has 13 amino acids. Here the CDR3 DNA is all that survives: 39 bases in frame from base 1. V lost 6 bases and J lost 2 bases; the stretch between them is 13 bases long. From a lookup of the germline V gene, CDR1 and CDR2 are SQVTM and ANQGSEA. Libraries came from PCR. TCRdb shows the sequencer as Illumina HiSeq 2500. Unique molecular identifiers were incorporated into TCR beta cDNA libraries to reduce PCR and sequencing biases. Roughly 0.5 million cDNA molecules were obtained per 1 to 10 million input T cells, so each molecule approximated one T cell. The patient libraries were prepared and sequenced using the same protocol as the earlier healthy control dataset. Within a given batch, samples were prepared together, multiplexed and sequenced on the same HiSeq lane. The authors' pipeline ran thus. Raw barcoded reads were processed with MIGEC, and single-read molecular identifier groups were discarded before consensus assembly and CDR3 extraction. Clonotype tables were post-analysed with VDJtools, and diversity was normalized by down-sampling all datasets to the smallest sample size. Repertoire overlap clustering matched CDR3 amino acid but not nucleotide sequences to correct batch-related cross-sample contamination. Clones were called with MiXCR by TCRdb after fastp trimmed the public reads at Q25, and only in-frame beta chains were retained. For every CDR3 protein sequence, its rows merge into one entry that carries the most common genes and DNA. These V and J calls rely on TCRdb rather than the paper's analysis. The sample table contains fewer than 600,000 distinct CDR3 sequences; only one count was recorded for under 55% of them. Together, the top ten hold over 10% of the sample.

TCR beta repertoires were profiled from peripheral blood of about a dozen young patients with multiple sclerosis to demonstrate the VDJtools post-analysis software. The multiple sclerosis patients were children and adolescents between about 6 and 16 years of age. This sequence was found in a girl aged 10 to 17 with multiple sclerosis. The chain is encoded by TRBV29-1 joined to TRBJ1-1; the D gene identity is not certain. The specimen sequenced was blood. The CDR3 reads as follows: CSVLTPDNTEAFF. The bases are TGCAGCGTCCTGACCCCTGACAACACTGAAGCTTTCTTT.